The next 25 T cell receptor beta chains were all read from a single sample in a study of cytomegalovirus exposure and HLA in healthy donors (dated by TCRdb to the late 2010s). Receptor libraries were prepared by the immunoSEQ multiplex PCR assay. A mixture of 60 forward primers for TCR Vbeta segments and 13 reverse primers for TCR Jbeta segments was used in the multiplex PCR. TCRdb provides this immuneACCESS table in a form limited to in-frame rearrangements. Some clones are lacking; in checked studies, under half of them reflect an unresolved V gene, and why the rest are absent is not known. In all, the sample holds approximately 160,000 clones, and around 82% of those were seen once. The top ten clonotypes cover around 1.5% of the sample. The sample was PBMCs. The receptors stem from a male donor in good health and CMV-seronegative.

The V and J genes are TRBV18 and TRBJ2-2, with 8 bases fitting TRBD1. This CDR3 spans 17 amino acids. CDR1 and CDR2 (germline): KGHSH, LQKENI. J lost 4 bases, V lost 3 bases, and 10 bases had no gene match. CDR3 sequence: CASSPKQGAFGTGELFF. CDR3 nucleotides: TGTGCCAGCTCACCTAAGCAGGGGGCTTTTGGCACCGGGGAGCTGTTTTTT. Full variable domain (rest looked up from reference TRBV18 and TRBJ2-2): NAGVMQNPRHLVRRRGQEARLRCSPMKGHSHVYWYRQLPEEGLKFMVYLQKENIIDESGMPKERFSAEFPKEGPSILRIQQVVRGDSAAYFCASSPKQGAFGTGELFFGEGSRLTVL.

The genes are TRBV4-3 and TRBJ2-1, with 8 bases identical to TRBD2. Germline V gives CDR1 LGHNA, CDR2 YSLEER. V gave up 0 bases and J gave up 5 bases; unmatched junction bases: 9. The length of the CDR3 is 17 residues. CDR3 DNA: TGCGCCAGCAGCCAAGATAGGGTAAGCGGGAGTGACAATGAGCAGTTCTTC. Amino acids: CASSQDRVSGSDNEQFF.

This clone occurred once. The chain links TRBV7-9 to TRBJ1-1; D is unclear. Trimming stripped 1 base from V and 5 bases from J, with 11 bases between. This CDR3 is 14 amino acids long. Germline CDR1 is SEHNR and CDR2 is FQNEAQ (reference sequence). CDR3 amino acids: CASSLGRGKTEAFF. In nucleotides, the CDR3 is TGTGCCAGCAGCTTAGGTCGGGGAAAGACTGAAGCTTTCTTT.

The CDR3 loop reads CASSFYGKADTQYF. For the CDR3, the DNA is TGTGCCAGCAGTTTTTACGGGAAGGCAGATACGCAGTATTTT. The chain couples TRBV28 to TRBJ2-3, with D maybe TRBD2 (5 bases). From germline, CDR1 is MDHEN and CDR2 SYDVKM. There are 14 residues in the CDR3. V shed 3 bases and J shed 4 bases, with 11 bases lying between them.

The genes are TRBV11-3 and TRBJ2-1, with TRBD1 matching 10 bases. From germline, CDR1 is SGHNT and CDR2 YENEEA. There are 15 residues in the CDR3. V gave up 2 bases and J gave up 9 bases; unmatched junction bases: 7. CDR3 in amino acids: CASSLYRDRGGEQFF. The CDR3 nucleotides read TGTGCCAGCAGCTTATACCGGGACAGGGGTGGTGAGCAGTTCTTC.

This chain links TRBV9 with TRBJ2-1; D gene uncertain. V lost 4 bases and J lost 4, with 12 bases in between. The CDR3 runs 14 residues. In germline, CDR1 is SGDLS, CDR2 YYNGEE. For the CDR3, the DNA is TGTGCCAGCAGCCCCCACAGCCCGTACAATGAGCAGTTCTTC. Amino acid sequence: CASSPHSPYNEQFF.

The gene calls are TRBV27 and TRBJ2-1, with TRBD1 matching 9 bases. Trimming removed 2 bases from V and 8 bases from J; junction bases left unmatched: 16. In germline, CDR1 is MNHEY, CDR2 SMNVEV (reference sequence). There are 18 residues in the CDR3. The CDR3 reads CASSLRYPNRGRFDEQFF. CDR3 sequence (DNA): TGTGCCAGCAGTTTACGTTATCCCAACAGGGGGCGCTTCGATGAGCAGTTCTTC.

The sample holds a few counts of this clone. The chain has TRBV7-9 and TRBJ2-7; 10 bases are shared with TRBD1. Germline V CDR1 and CDR2: SEHNR, FQNEAQ (reference sequence). The V gene end was trimmed by 7 bases and the J gene end by 5 bases; junction bases not matched to a gene: 17. The CDR3 is made up of 17 amino acids. Here the CDR3 reads CASMNGQGGPRGDEQYF. The CDR3 DNA reads as TGTGCCAGCATGAACGGACAGGGGGGCCCAAGGGGAGACGAGCAGTACTTC.

This clone was recorded once. This chain links TRBV28 with TRBJ2-3; D is undetermined. V was shortened by 4 bases and J by 2 bases, with 16 bases between the two germline ends. Germline V lookup: CDR1 MDHEN, CDR2 SYDVKM. CDR3 length equals 16 residues. CDR3 residues: CASSWPPRWLTDTQYF. The DNA of the CDR3 is TGTGCCAGCAGTTGGCCCCCGCGGTGGCTCACAGATACGCAGTATTTT.

The chain carries TRBV7-2 and TRBJ1-4; D is ambiguous. Between the trimmed V and J ends, which lost 2 bases and 8 bases, there was a span of 12 bases. The CDR3 totals 14 residues. Germline V CDR1 and CDR2: SGHTA, FQGNSA. CDR3 DNA sequence: TGTGCCAGCAGCTTATATGGCCCGCAGGAAAAACTGTTTTTT. Its translation is CASSLYGPQEKLFF.

The chain recombines TRBV10-2 with TRBJ1-4, with D possibly matching TRBD1 (5 bases). CDR1 and CDR2 from the germline V gene are WSHSY and SAAADI. V was pared by 1 base and J by 7 bases, with 13 bases between. The CDR3 is 15 residues long. CDR3 coding DNA: TGCGCCAGCAGTGAGTTGGGGCAGGGCGGTGAAAAACTGTTTTTT. As protein: CASSELGQGGEKLFF.

The rearrangement links TRBV6-5 to TRBJ1-2, with 9 bases lining up with TRBD1. Germline trimming cut 2 bases from V and 4 bases from J; bases unmatched to any gene: 5. CDR1 and CDR2 (germline): MNHEY, SVGAGI. The CDR3 is 15 residues long. CDR3 loop: CASSYPGQGSYGYTF. DNA for the CDR3: TGTGCCAGCAGTTACCCGGGACAGGGTTCCTATGGCTACACCTTC.

The chain employs TRBV2 and TRBJ1-5; TRBD1 agrees at 8 bases. In germline, CDR1 is SNHLY, CDR2 FYNNEI. The CDR3 sequence is 16 residues long. Trimming cost V 4 bases and J 7 bases; bases outside gene matches: 12. Here the CDR3 reads CASSGTGRTVGQPQHF. DNA of the CDR3: TGTGCCAGCAGTGGGACAGGGAGGACGGTCGGGCAGCCCCAGCATTTT.

In its sample, this clone was seen a few times. The chain uses TRBV10-3 and TRBJ1-3; TRBD1 matches at 7 bases. Germline CDR1 reads ENHRY; CDR2 reads SYGVKD. The CDR3 runs to 16 residues. V shed 6 bases and J 3 bases; nucleotides not matched to a gene: 11. The CDR3 DNA sequence: TGTGCCATCAGCCCCCGAACCCGGACAGGTGGAAACACCATATATTTT. This translates into CAISPRTRTGGNTIYF.

The chain has TRBV19 and TRBJ1-2; 8 bases align to TRBD1. The germline V gene has CDR1 LNHDA and CDR2 SQIVND (reference sequence). CDR3 size: 18 residues. V lost 0 bases, J lost 4 bases, and 13 bases stayed unmatched. CDR3 sequence reads: CASSIDRRSGTGAYGYTF. The CDR3 DNA sequence: TGTGCCAGTAGTATAGATCGACGGAGCGGGACAGGCGCCTATGGCTACACCTTC. Drawing the rest from reference TRBV19 and TRBJ1-2, the complete variable domain is DGGITQSPKYLFRKEGQNVTLSCEQNLNHDAMYWYRQDPGQGLRLIYYSQIVNDFQKGDIAEGYSVSREKKESFPLTVTSAQKNPTAFYLCASSIDRRSGTGAYGYTFGSGTRLTVV.

This clone was recorded once. The CDR3 is CASSRRQGSYEQYF. The CDR3 nucleotides read TGCGCCAGCAGCCGTCGACAGGGTTCCTACGAGCAGTACTTC. The rearrangement joins TRBV5-1 to TRBJ2-7; 7 bases match TRBD1. The trim removed 4 bases at V and 1 base at J, leaving 5 bases unmatched. From germline, CDR1 is SGHRS and CDR2 YFSETQ. The CDR3 consists of 14 residues.

The J gene is TRBJ2-5, the V gene TRBV30, with TRBD2 identical over 14 bases. CDR3 size: 15 residues. The trim removed 2 bases at V and 4 bases at J, leaving 3 bases unmatched. CDR1 is GTSNPN, CDR2 SVGIG, per germline (reference sequence). This chain's CDR3 is CAWSKTSGRAETQYF. The CDR3 DNA is TGTGCCTGGAGTAAGACTAGCGGGAGGGCAGAGACCCAGTACTTC.

The CDR3, as DNA: TGCGCCAGCAGTCATCGGGACAGTTCAGGAAGTGACGAGCAGTACTTC. This codes for CASSHRDSSGSDEQYF. The J gene is TRBJ2-7, the V gene TRBV23-1; 7 nucleotides line up with TRBD1. TRBV23-1 is an open reading frame, and its role is uncertain. The CDR3 is 16 amino acids. V trimming: 3 bases; J trimming: 5 bases; junction bases outside the gene matches: 13.

The chain is built from TRBV20-1 and TRBJ2-1; D not resolved. CDR1 is DFQATT and CDR2 is SNEGSKA in the germline V gene (reference sequence). The ends were cut back, 6 bases at V and 7 bases at J, with 7 bases in the middle. The CDR3 has 10 amino acids. CDR3 bases: TGCAGTGCCCTCCGTAATGAGCAGTTCTTC. It codes for CSALRNEQFF.

The rearrangement links TRBV7-9 to TRBJ1-6; D not resolved. The CDR3 is made up of 15 amino acids. The germline V gene has CDR1 SEHNR and CDR2 FQNEAQ (reference sequence). V lost 5 bases and J 8 bases, leaving 16 bases between the germline ends. The CDR3 bases are TGTGCCAGCAGCGTTCATCGGGGTAGAGATTCACCCCTCCACTTT. It is translated as CASSVHRGRDSPLHF.

This clone was counted between two and nine times. The CDR3 coding sequence is TGTGCCATCAGTGCCACCGGGACAGCGGTGTACTTC. This gives the protein CAISATGTAVYF. The genes are TRBV10-3 and TRBJ2-5; 7 bases align to TRBD1. Germline CDR1 ENHRY, CDR2 SYGVKD. V was clipped by 4 bases and J by 13 bases; unmatched bases: 9. The CDR3 length is 12 residues.

V and J are TRBV15 and TRBJ1-4; D is unclear. The V gene's germline CDR1 is LNHNV and CDR2 YYDKDF (reference sequence). The CDR3 spans 15 residues. V gave up 5 bases and J gave up 3 bases, with 13 bases separating them. CDR3 amino acids: CATSRSNAANEKLFF. For the CDR3, the DNA is TGTGCCACCAGCCGCAGCAACGCGGCTAATGAAAAACTGTTTTTT.

This chain joins TRBV11-2 and TRBJ2-5; 7 bases agree with TRBD2. Looked up from germline, CDR1 is SGHAT and CDR2 is FQNNGV. The V gene end was trimmed by 5 bases and the J gene end by 4 bases; junction bases not matched to a gene: 7. The CDR3 sequence is 14 residues long. CDR3 in DNA: TGTGCCAGCAGCGTAAGACGGGGGGTAGAGACCCAGTACTTC. Protein sequence: CASSVRRGVETQYF.

V gene TRBV15 combines with J gene TRBJ2-1; TRBD2 agrees at 7 bases. CDR3 length: 16 amino acids. Trimming removed 1 base from V and 9 bases from J; junction bases left unmatched: 12. Germline lookup yields CDR1 LNHNV and CDR2 YYDKDF (reference sequence). CDR3 loop: CATSRARGAIAGEQFF. For the CDR3, the DNA is TGTGCCACCAGCAGAGCTCGGGGTGCTATAGCGGGTGAGCAGTTCTTC. Using reference TRBV15 and TRBJ2-1 for the parts outside the CDR3, the full variable domain is DAMVIQNPRYQVTQFGKPVTLSCSQTLNHNVMYWYQQKSSQAPKLLFHYYDKDFNNEADTPDNFQSRRPNTSFCFLDIRSPGLGDTAMYLCATSRARGAIAGEQFFGPGTRLTVL.

V and J are TRBV18 and TRBJ1-4, with unresolved D. Trimming took 0 bases from V and 10 from J, leaving 9 bases between them. Germline values: CDR1 KGHSH, CDR2 LQKENI. The length of the CDR3 is 13 residues. In DNA form, the CDR3 reads TGTGCCAGCTCACCACCTAAGGCGGGAAAACTGTTTTTT. This encodes CASSPPKAGKLFF.